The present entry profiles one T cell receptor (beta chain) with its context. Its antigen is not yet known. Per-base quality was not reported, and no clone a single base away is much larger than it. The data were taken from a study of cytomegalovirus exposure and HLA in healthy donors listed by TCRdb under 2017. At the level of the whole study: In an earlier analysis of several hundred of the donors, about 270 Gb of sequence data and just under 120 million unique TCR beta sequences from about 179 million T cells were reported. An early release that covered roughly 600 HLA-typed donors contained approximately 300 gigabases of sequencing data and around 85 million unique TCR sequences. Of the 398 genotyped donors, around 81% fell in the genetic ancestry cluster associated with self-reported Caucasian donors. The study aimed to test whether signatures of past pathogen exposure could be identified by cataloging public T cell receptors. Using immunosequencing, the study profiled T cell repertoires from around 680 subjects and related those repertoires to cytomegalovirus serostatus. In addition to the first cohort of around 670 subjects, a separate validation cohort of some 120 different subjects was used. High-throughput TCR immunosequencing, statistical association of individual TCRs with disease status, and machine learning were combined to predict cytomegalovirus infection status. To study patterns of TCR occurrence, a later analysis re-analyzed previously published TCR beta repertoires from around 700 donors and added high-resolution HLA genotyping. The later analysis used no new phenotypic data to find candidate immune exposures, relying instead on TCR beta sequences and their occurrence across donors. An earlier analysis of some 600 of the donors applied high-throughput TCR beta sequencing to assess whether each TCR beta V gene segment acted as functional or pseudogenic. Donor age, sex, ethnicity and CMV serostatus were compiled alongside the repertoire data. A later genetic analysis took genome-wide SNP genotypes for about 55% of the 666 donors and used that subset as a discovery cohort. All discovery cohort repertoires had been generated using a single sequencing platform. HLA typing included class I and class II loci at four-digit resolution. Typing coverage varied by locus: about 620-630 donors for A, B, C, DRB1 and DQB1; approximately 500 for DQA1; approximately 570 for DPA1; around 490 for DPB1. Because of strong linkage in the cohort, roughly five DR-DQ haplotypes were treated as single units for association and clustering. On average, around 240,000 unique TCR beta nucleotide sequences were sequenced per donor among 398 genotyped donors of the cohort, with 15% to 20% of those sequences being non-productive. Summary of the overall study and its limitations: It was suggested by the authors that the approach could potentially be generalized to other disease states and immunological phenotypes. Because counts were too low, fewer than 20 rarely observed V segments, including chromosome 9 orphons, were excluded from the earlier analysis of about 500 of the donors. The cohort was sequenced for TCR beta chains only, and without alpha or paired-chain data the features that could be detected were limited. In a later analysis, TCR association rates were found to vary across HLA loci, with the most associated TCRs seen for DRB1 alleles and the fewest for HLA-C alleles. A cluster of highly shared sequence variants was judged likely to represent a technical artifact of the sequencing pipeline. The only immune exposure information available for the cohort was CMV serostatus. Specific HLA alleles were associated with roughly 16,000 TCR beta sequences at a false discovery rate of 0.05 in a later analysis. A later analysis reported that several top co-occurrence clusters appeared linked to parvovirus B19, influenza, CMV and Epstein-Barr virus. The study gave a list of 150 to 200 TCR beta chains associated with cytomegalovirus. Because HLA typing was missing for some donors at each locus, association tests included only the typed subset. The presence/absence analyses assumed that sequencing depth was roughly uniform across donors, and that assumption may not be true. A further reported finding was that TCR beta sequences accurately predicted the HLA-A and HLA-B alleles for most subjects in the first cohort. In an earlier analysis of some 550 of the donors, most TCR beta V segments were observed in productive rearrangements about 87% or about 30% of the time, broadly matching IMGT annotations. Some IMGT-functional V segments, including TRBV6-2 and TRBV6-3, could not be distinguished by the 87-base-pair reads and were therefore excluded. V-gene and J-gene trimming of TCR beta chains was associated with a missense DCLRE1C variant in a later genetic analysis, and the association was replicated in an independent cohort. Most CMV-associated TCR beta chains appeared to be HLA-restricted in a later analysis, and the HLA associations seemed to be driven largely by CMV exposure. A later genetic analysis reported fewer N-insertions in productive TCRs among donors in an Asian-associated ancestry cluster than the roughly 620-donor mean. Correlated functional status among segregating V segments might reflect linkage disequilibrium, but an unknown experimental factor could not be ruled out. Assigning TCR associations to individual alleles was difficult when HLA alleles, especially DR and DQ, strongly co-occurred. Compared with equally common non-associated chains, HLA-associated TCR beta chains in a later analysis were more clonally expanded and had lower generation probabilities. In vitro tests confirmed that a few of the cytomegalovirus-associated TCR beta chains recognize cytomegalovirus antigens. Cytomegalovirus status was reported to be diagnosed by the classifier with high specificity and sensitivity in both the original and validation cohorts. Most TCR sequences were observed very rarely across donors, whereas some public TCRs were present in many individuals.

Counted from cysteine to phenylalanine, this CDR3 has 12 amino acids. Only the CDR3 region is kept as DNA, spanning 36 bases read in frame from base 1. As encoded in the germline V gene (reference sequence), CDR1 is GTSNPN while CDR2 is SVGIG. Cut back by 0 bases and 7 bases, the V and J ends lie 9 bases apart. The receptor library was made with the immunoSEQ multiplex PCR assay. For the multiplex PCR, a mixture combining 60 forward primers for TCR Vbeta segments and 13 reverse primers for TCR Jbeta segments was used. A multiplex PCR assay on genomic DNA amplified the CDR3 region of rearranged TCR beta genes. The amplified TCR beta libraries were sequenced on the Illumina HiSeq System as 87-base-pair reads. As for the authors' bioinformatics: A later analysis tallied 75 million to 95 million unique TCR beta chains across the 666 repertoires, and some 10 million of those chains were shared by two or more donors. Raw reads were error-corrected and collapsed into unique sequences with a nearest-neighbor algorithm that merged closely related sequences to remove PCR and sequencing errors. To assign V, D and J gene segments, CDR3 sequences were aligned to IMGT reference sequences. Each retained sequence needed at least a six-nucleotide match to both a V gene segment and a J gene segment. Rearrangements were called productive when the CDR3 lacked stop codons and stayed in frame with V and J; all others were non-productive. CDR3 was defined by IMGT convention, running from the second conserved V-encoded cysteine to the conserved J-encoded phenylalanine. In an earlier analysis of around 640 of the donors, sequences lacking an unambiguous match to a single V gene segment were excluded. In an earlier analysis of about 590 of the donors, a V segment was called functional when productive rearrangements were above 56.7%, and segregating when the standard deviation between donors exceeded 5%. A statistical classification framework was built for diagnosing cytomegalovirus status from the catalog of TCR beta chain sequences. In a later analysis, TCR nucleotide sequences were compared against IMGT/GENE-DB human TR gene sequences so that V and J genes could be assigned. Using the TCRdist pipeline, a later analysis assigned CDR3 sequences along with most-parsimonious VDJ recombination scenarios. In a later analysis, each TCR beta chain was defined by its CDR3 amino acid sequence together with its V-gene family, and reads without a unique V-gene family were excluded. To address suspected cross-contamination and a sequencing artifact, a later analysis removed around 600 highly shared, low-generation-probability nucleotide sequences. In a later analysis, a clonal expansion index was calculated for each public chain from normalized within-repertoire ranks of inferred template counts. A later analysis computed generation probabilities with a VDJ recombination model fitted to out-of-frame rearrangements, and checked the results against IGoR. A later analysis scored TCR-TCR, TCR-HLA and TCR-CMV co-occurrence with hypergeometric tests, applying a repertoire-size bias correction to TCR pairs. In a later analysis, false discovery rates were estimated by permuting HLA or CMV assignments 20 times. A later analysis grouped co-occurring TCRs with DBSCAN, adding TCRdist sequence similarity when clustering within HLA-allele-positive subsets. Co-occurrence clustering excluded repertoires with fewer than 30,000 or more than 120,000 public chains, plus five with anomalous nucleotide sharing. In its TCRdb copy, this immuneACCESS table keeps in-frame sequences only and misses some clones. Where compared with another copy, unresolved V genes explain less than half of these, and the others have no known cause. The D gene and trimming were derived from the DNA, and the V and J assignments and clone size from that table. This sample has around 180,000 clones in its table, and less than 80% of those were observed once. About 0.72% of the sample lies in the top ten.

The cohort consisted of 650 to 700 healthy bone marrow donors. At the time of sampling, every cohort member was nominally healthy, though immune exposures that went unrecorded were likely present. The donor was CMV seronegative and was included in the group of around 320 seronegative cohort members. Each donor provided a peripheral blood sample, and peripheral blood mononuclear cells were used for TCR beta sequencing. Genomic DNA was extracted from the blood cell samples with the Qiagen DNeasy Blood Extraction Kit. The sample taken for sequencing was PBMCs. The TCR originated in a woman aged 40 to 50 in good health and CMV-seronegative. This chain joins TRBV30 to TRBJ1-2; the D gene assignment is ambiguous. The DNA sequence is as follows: TGTGCCTGGAGTGTACGGTGGAGTGGCTACACCTTC. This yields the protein CAWSVRWSGYTF.